This T cell receptor beta chain derives from a study of T cells in localized non-small cell lung cancer. Study-wide findings and caveats: Uninvolved adjacent lung showed higher T cell clonality than tumor. A median approximately 60 of the top 100 tumor clones appeared in adjacent lung.

Remarks on this clone: Its matching antigen is unknown.

TCRdb's copy holds only in-frame clones and misses some; the assay was immunoSEQ multiplex PCR. The sample records about 4,400 clones, roughly 21% being singletons. Sequences were derived from lung tumor tissue, sampled before any cancer treatment. This TCR was sampled from a female donor of 60 years or more with stage I lung adenocarcinoma.

CDR3 amino acids: CASSQVLAGGGADTQYF. The CDR3 nucleotides read TGCGCCAGCAGCCAAGTACTAGCGGGAGGAGGAGCAGATACGCAGTATTTT. The V gene is TRBV1, the J gene TRBJ2-3; the table calls TRBD2, which could not be checked here. TRBV1 is labeled a pseudogene. The CDR3 is made up of 17 amino acids.